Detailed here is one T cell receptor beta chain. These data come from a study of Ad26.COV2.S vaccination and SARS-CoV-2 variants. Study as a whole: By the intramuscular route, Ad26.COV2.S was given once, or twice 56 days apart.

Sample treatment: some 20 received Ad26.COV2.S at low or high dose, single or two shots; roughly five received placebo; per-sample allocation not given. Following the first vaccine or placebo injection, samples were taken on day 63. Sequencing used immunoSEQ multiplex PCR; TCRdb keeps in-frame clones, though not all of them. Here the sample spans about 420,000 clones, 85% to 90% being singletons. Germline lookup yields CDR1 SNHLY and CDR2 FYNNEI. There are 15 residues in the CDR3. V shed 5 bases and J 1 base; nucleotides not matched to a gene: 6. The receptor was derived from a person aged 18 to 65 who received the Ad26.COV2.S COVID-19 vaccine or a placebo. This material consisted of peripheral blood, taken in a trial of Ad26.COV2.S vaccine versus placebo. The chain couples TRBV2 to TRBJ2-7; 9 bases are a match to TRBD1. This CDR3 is CASSTGTGPSYEQYF. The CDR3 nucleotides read TGTGCCAGCAGTACCGGGACAGGGCCTTCCTACGAGCAGTACTTC.